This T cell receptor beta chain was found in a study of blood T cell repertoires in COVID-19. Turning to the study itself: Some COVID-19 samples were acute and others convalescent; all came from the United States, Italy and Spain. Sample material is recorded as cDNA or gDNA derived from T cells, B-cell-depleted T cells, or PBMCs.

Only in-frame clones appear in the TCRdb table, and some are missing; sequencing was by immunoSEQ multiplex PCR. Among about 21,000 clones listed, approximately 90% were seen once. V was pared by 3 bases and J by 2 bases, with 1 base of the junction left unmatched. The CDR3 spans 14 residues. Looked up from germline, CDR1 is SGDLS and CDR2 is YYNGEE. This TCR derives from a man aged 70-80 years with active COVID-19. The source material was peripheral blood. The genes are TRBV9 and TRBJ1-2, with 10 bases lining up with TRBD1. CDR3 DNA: TGTGCCAGCAGCGCGGGACAGGGGAACTATGGCTACACCTTC. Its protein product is CASSAGQGNYGYTF.